Here is one T cell receptor (beta chain) with its context. The antigen is not known. This sample was taken from a study of shared clonotypes between healthy human individuals. The CDR3 is 15 amino acids. The germline V gene has CDR1 SGDLS and CDR2 YYNGEE. Trimming cost V 2 bases and J 1 base, with 11 bases left between them. Points from the study as a whole: Non-shared clonotypes displayed generation probabilities falling below those of clonotypes present in all four donors.

Every donor was a Caucasian adult from Nashville, Tennessee. It was at deep level that the assay was run. Sequenced by immunoSEQ multiplex PCR; TCRdb stores in-frame clones only, minus some. This table holds about 2 million clones, approximately 95% found once. The clonotype originates from a man aged 18 to 30 in good health. Sample: naive CD4+ T cells sorted from blood. Subset denoted: CD45RA+ positively selected. This chain connects TRBV9 to TRBJ2-3; D uncertain. The CDR3 sequence: CASSVLGVGTDTQYF. CDR3 sequence (DNA): TGTGCCAGCAGCGTCCTAGGAGTTGGCACAGATACGCAGTATTTT.